These 25 T cell receptor beta chains came from one sample sequenced in a study of lymphopenia after photon versus proton radiotherapy. Measured with immunoSEQ multiplex PCR; TCRdb has only the in-frame clones, and not every one. This table has fewer than 50,000 clones, 65% to 90% appearing once. Sequenced material: peripheral blood, taken from a patient treated with photon-based radiotherapy. All receptors come from a man between 40 and 49 years old with gastric cancer.

This chain uses TRBV19 with TRBJ2-1; weak D call: TRBD2 (6 bases). V dropped 6 bases and J dropped 1 base, with 10 bases sitting between them. The CDR3 spans 14 residues. From germline, CDR1 is LNHDA and CDR2 SQIVND (reference sequence). The CDR3 DNA is TGTGCCAGTAGCCATGGAGGGTCCTACAATGAGCAGTTCTTC. This sequence encodes CASSHGGSYNEQFF.

This chain connects TRBV5-4 to TRBJ2-1; unclear D gene. The germline CDR1 and CDR2 sequences are SGHNT and YYREEE (reference sequence). Between the trimmed V and J ends, which lost 6 bases and 6 bases, there was a span of 16 bases. The CDR3 consists of 14 residues. In DNA form, the CDR3 reads TGTGCCAGCATCCCAGGTGGAAGGGCCAATGAGCAGTTCTTC. Translated, it gives CASIPGGRANEQFF. Full variable domain (rest looked up from reference TRBV5-4 and TRBJ2-1): ETGVTQSPTHLIKTRGQQVTLRCSSQSGHNTVSWYQQALGQGPQFIFQYYREEENGRGNFPPRFSGLQFPNYSSELNVNALELDDSALYLCASIPGGRANEQFFGPGTRLTVL.

The V and J genes are TRBV4-3 and TRBJ2-3, with D perhaps given as TRBD1 or TRBD2 (5 bases each). Germline V gives CDR1 LGHNA, CDR2 YSLEER. V was pared by 0 bases and J by 1 base, with 11 bases between. The CDR3 contains 16 residues. The CDR3 DNA reads as TGCGCCAGCAGCCAAGATTGGGGGTTGGGCACAGATACGCAGTATTTT. This gives the protein CASSQDWGLGTDTQYF.

By share, this clone ranks as medium-sized. CDR3 sequence: CASSAGGPTDTQYF. In DNA, the CDR3 is TGTGCCAGCAGTGCGGGGGGGCCAACAGATACGCAGTATTTT. The chain uses TRBV6-1 and TRBJ2-3; TRBD2 agrees at 8 bases. The V and J ends lost 4 bases and 3 bases, in that order; junction bases with no gene match: 3. Per the germline V gene, CDR1 is MNHNS and CDR2 is SASEGT. The length of the CDR3 is 14 residues.

The chain recombines TRBV10-3 with TRBJ1-2; 11 bases align to TRBD1. J lost 7 bases, V lost 10 bases, and 5 bases had no gene match. Germline V gene sequence: CDR1 ENHRY, CDR2 SYGVKD. This CDR3 is 12 amino acids long. Here the CDR3 reads CASRDRGVGYTF. The DNA for the CDR3 is TGTGCCAGCCGGGACAGGGGGGTTGGCTACACCTTC.

The gene calls are TRBV2 and TRBJ1-6; D call uncertain. Looked up from germline, CDR1 is SNHLY and CDR2 is FYNNEI. The germline V and J ends were trimmed by 7 bases and 7 bases, with 8 bases remaining between them. The CDR3 sequence is 12 residues long. The CDR3 DNA reads as TGTGCCAGCACGAGCGGAAATTCACCCCTCCACTTT. Translated, it gives CASTSGNSPLHF.

The J gene is TRBJ1-1, the V gene TRBV29-1; 7 bases align to TRBD1. The V gene's germline CDR1 is SQVTM and CDR2 ANQGSEA. The CDR3 runs 13 residues. With V trimmed by 4 bases and J by 4 bases, 6 bases remained unmatched. The CDR3 DNA reads as TGCAGCGTTGGGGGGGACAGCCCCACTGAAGCTTTCTTT. Translation gives CSVGGDSPTEAFF. Full variable domain (remainder filled in from reference TRBV29-1 and TRBJ1-1): SAVISQKPSRDICQRGTSLTIQCQVDSQVTMMFWYRQQPGQSLTLIATANQGSEATYESGFVIDKFPISRPNLTFSTLTVSNMSPEDSSIYLCSVGGDSPTEAFFGQGTRLTVV.

J is TRBJ2-2 and V is TRBV5-1; D may match TRBD1 or TRBD2 (5 bases each). The germline CDR1 and CDR2 sequences are SGHRS and YFSETQ. CDR3 size: 14 residues. The V and J ends lost 4 bases and 5 bases respectively, with 12 bases between them. CDR3 DNA sequence: TGCGCCAGCAGCCCTAGAGAGGGGACCGGGGAGCTGTTTTTT. This translates into CASSPREGTGELFF. Combining the CDR3 with reference TRBV5-1 and TRBJ2-2 gives the whole variable domain KAGVTQTPRYLIKTRGQQVTLSCSPISGHRSVSWYQQTPGQGLQFLFEYFSETQRNKGNFPGRFSGRQFSNSRSEMNVSTLELGDSALYLCASSPREGTGELFFGEGSRLTVL.

The table lists this clone with a count of one. This rearrangement joins TRBV11-2 to TRBJ2-7; D is possibly TRBD1 (5 bases). The V gene lost 5 bases and the J gene lost 6 bases, with 11 bases spanning the gap. Germline values: CDR1 SGHAT, CDR2 FQNNGV. This CDR3 contains 12 residues. The CDR3 reads CASSPTDIEQYF. The CDR3 DNA follows: TGTGCCAGCAGCCCGACAGATATCGAGCAGTACTTC.

The V gene is TRBV9, the J gene TRBJ2-5; no clear D gene. Trimming shortened V by 1 base and J by 1 base, and 11 bases separated the two germline ends. There are 15 residues in the CDR3. From germline, CDR1 is SGDLS and CDR2 YYNGEE. DNA for the CDR3: TGTGCCAGCAGCGTAAGGGCTATCCCCCAAGAGACCCAGTACTTC. Translation: CASSVRAIPQETQYF.

This clone was detected only once. The chain employs TRBV21-1 and TRBJ1-5; the DNA was not compared with TRBD1, the D call given in the table. TRBV21-1 is shown as a pseudogene. This CDR3 has 15 residues. The CDR3 loop reads CASSKVRQVNQPQHF. CDR3 sequence (DNA): TGTGCCAGCAGCAAAGTCAGACAGGTCAATCAGCCCCAGCATTTT.

This clone has a single count. The chain has TRBV7-2 and TRBJ2-7, with 9 bases identical to TRBD2. The germline CDR1 and CDR2 sequences are SGHTA and FQGNSA. The CDR3 has 14 residues. The J segment lost 6 bases and the V segment lost 5 bases, leaving 8 bases of the junction unmatched. The CDR3 loop reads CASSSQRGETEQYF. The CDR3 DNA reads TGTGCCAGCAGCAGCCAGCGGGGGGAAACCGAGCAGTACTTC.

The CDR3 loop reads CATAGGRRTEAFF. The CDR3 DNA follows: TGTGCCACCGCCGGGGGGAGGAGGACTGAAGCTTTCTTT. The J gene is TRBJ1-1, the V gene TRBV15, with D maybe TRBD1 (5 bases). The CDR3 loop spans 13 amino acids. CDR1 and CDR2 (germline): LNHNV, YYDKDF (reference sequence). The V end lost 8 bases, the J end lost 5 bases, and 15 bases lay between the germline ends.

The genes are TRBV11-3 and TRBJ1-1; 7 nucleotides match TRBD1. From germline, CDR1 is SGHNT and CDR2 YENEEA. The V and J ends lost 2 bases and 3 bases, in that order; junction bases with no gene match: 12. This CDR3 comprises 17 residues. CDR3 DNA sequence: TGTGCCAGCAGCTTATCGGTTGGCAGGGGGGACGACACTGAAGCTTTCTTT. Translation: CASSLSVGRGDDTEAFF.

V is TRBV7-6 and J is TRBJ2-6; possible D gene TRBD1, 6 bases. The CDR3 consists of 12 residues. Germline CDR1 reads SGHVS; CDR2 reads FNYEAQ. Trimming took off 8 bases at V and 4 bases at J, with 6 bases between the two ends. The CDR3 DNA reads as TGTGCCAGCGGGACAGGGGCCAACGTCCTGACTTTC. Amino acids: CASGTGANVLTF. Based on the CDR3 plus reference TRBV7-6 and TRBJ2-6, the full variable domain is GAGVSQSPRYKVTKRGQDVALRCDPISGHVSLYWYRQALGQGPEFLTYFNYEAQQDKSGLPNDRFSAERPEGSISTLTIQRTEQRDSAMYRCASGTGANVLTFGAGSRLTVL.

The chain carries TRBV9 and TRBJ1-1; D gene ambiguous. This CDR3 spans 13 amino acids. Germline V gives CDR1 SGDLS, CDR2 YYNGEE. V shed 4 bases and J shed 0 bases, with 7 bases lying between them. CDR3 region: CASSPPVNTEAFF. The CDR3 nucleotides read TGTGCCAGCAGCCCCCCAGTGAACACTGAAGCTTTCTTT.

The rearrangement uses TRBV5-1 and TRBJ2-7; D is tentatively TRBD1 or TRBD2 (6 bases each). Germline CDR1 and CDR2: SGHRS and YFSETQ. This CDR3 region has 13 residues. Trimming shortened V by 4 bases and J by 2 bases, and 10 bases separated the two germline ends. DNA for the CDR3: TGCGCCAGCAGCACGGAGGGGGCCTACGAGCAGTACTTC. This codes for CASSTEGAYEQYF.

This rearrangement joins TRBV18 to TRBJ1-5; D might be TRBD1 (5 bases). The CDR3 spans 20 residues. Between the trimmed V and J ends, which lost 1 base and 3 bases, there was a span of 25 bases. Germline V lookup: CDR1 KGHSH, CDR2 LQKENI. The CDR3 DNA sequence: TGTGCCAGCTCACCACTACCTAAAGGTTACGCCGGGGCGAACAATCAGCCCCAGCATTTT. Amino acid sequence: CASSPLPKGYAGANNQPQHF.

The CDR3, as DNA: TGCGCCAGCAGCTCCGGACAGGGCAGTTTCAATGAGCAGTTCTTC. This sequence encodes CASSSGQGSFNEQFF. This chain uses TRBV5-1 with TRBJ2-1; 8 bases line up with TRBD1. The CDR3 contains 15 residues. Germline CDR1 is SGHRS and CDR2 is YFSETQ. After removal of 3 bases from V and 6 bases from J, the junction contained 8 bases not matched to a gene.

V usage is TRBV19 and J usage is TRBJ1-1, with a tentative D call TRBD1 (5 bases). CDR3 size: 14 residues. Germline lookup yields CDR1 LNHDA and CDR2 SQIVND (reference sequence). The germline V and J ends were trimmed by 5 bases and 4 bases, with 14 bases remaining between them. DNA of the CDR3: TGTGCCAGTAGTGGAGGGGTCGCCAGCACTGAAGCTTTCTTT. Its protein product is CASSGGVASTEAFF. The variable domain in full, with the rest retrieved from reference TRBV19 and TRBJ1-1, is DGGITQSPKYLFRKEGQNVTLSCEQNLNHDAMYWYRQDPGQGLRLIYYSQIVNDFQKGDIAEGYSVSREKKESFPLTVTSAQKNPTAFYLCASSGGVASTEAFFGQGTRLTVV.

V is TRBV4-3 and J is TRBJ2-7, with a weak D call TRBD1 (6 bases). Trimming cost V 4 bases and J 2 bases, with 15 bases left between them. This CDR3 has 15 residues. CDR1 LGHNA and CDR2 YSLEER come from the germline V gene. In DNA, the CDR3 is TGCGCCAGCAGCCTATCTACAGGGTCTCCCTACGAGCAGTACTTC. This translates into CASSLSTGSPYEQYF.

The rearrangement joins TRBV4-1 to TRBJ1-2, with 7 bases identical to TRBD1. V dropped 6 bases and J dropped 7; count of bases not matched to a gene: 8. This CDR3 is 13 amino acids long. CDR1 is MGHRA and CDR2 is YSYEKL in the germline V gene. CDR3 DNA sequence: TGCGCCAGCAGGCCCCGACAGGGTGGTGGCTACACCTTC. Amino acids: CASRPRQGGGYTF.

The gene calls are TRBV9 and TRBJ2-3; D is unresolved. Per the germline V gene, CDR1 is SGDLS and CDR2 is YYNGEE. Trimming stripped 0 bases from V and 4 bases from J, with 9 bases between. The CDR3 is made up of 14 amino acids. This CDR3 is CASSVARVSDTQYF. The DNA of the CDR3 is TGTGCCAGCAGCGTAGCCCGGGTATCAGATACGCAGTATTTT.

The CDR3 sequence is CASSDPSYFNEKLFF. In DNA form, the CDR3 reads TGTGCCAGCAGTGACCCCAGCTACTTTAATGAAAAACTGTTTTTT. This sequence joins TRBV2 and TRBJ1-4; D is uncertain. Germline V gives CDR1 SNHLY, CDR2 FYNNEI. Trimming cost V 3 bases and J 4 bases, with 12 bases left between them. The CDR3 length is 15 residues.

The genes are TRBV6-5 and TRBJ1-3; D possibly corresponds to TRBD1 (6 bases). Germline V lookup: CDR1 MNHEY, CDR2 SVGAGI. The CDR3 is 14 amino acids. Trimming took off 6 bases at V and 4 bases at J, with 13 bases between the two ends. The CDR3: CASSPGQRGNTIYF. The CDR3 bases are TGTGCCAGCAGCCCAGGACAGAGGGGAAACACCATATATTTT.